This T cell receptor beta chain was identified during a study of cytomegalovirus exposure and HLA in healthy donors. This CDR3 comprises 14 residues. The V end was cut by 1 base, the J end by 7 bases, with 8 bases between. Per the germline V gene, CDR1 is KGHSH and CDR2 is LQKENI. The PCR contained 60 Vbeta and 13 Jbeta primers. TCRdb's table, derived via immunoSEQ multiplex PCR, lists solely in-frame clones and lacks some. The table includes about 120,000 clones, approximately 72% detected once. The material sequenced was PBMCs. This TCR was sampled from a man in his late teens or twenties in good health and CMV-seronegative. The chain has TRBV18 and TRBJ1-6; D possibly corresponds to TRBD1 (5 bases). This chain's CDR3 is CASSPQGNNSPLHF. In DNA, the CDR3 is TGTGCCAGCTCACCACAGGGGAACAATTCACCCCTCCACTTT. The full variable domain, completed using reference TRBV18 and TRBJ1-6, is NAGVMQNPRHLVRRRGQEARLRCSPMKGHSHVYWYRQLPEEGLKFMVYLQKENIIDESGMPKERFSAEFPKEGPSILRIQQVVRGDSAAYFCASSPQGNNSPLHFGNGTRLTVT.